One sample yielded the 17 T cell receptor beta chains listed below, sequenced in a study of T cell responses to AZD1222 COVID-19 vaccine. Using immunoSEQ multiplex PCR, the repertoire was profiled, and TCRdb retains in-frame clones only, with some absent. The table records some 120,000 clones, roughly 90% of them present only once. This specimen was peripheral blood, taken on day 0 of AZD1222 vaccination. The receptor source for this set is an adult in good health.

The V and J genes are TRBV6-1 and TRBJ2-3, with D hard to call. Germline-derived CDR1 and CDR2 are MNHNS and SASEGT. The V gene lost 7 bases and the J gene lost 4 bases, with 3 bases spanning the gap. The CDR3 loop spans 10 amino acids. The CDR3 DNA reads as TGTGCCAGCAAGGCAGATACGCAGTATTTT. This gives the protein CASKADTQYF.

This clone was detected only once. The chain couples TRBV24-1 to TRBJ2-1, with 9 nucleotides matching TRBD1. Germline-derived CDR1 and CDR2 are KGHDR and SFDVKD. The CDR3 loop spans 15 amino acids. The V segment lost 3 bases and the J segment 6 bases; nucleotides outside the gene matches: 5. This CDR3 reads CATSDTGTGFNEQFF. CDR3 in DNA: TGTGCCACCAGTGATACCGGGACAGGGTTCAATGAGCAGTTCTTC.

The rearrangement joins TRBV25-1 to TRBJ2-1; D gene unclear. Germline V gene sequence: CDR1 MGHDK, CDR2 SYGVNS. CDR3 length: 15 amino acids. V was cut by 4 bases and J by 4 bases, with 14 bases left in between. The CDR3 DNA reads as TGTGCCAGCAGTGTCGGACGGCTATTATACAATGAGCAGTTCTTC. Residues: CASSVGRLLYNEQFF. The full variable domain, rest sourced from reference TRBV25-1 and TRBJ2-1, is EADIYQTPRYLVIGTGKKITLECSQTMGHDKMYWYQQDPGMELHLIHYSYGVNSTEKGDLSSESTVSRIRTEHFPLTLESARPSHTSQYLCASSVGRLLYNEQFFGPGTRLTVL.

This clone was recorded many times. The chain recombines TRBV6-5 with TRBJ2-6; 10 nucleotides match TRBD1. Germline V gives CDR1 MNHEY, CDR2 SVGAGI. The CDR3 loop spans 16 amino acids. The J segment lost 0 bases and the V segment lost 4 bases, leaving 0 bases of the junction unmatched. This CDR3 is CASSWTGGSGANVLTF. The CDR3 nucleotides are TGTGCCAGCAGTTGGACAGGGGGCTCTGGGGCCAACGTCCTGACTTTC.

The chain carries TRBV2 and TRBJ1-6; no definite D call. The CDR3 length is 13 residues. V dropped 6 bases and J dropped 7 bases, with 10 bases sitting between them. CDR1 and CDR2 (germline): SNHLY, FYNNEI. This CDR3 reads CASRMSTNSPLHF. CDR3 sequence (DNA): TGTGCCAGCAGGATGTCGACAAATTCACCCCTCCACTTT.

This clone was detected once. The CDR3 spells CASSHPLRGEETQYF. CDR3 nucleotides: TGCGCCAGCAGCCATCCCTTAAGGGGGGAAGAGACCCAGTACTTC. The chain carries TRBV4-1 and TRBJ2-5, with D perhaps matching TRBD1 or TRBD2 (6 bases each). This CDR3 contains 15 residues. V shed 3 bases and J shed 3 bases, with 14 bases lying between them. CDR1 MGHRA and CDR2 YSYEKL come from the germline V gene.

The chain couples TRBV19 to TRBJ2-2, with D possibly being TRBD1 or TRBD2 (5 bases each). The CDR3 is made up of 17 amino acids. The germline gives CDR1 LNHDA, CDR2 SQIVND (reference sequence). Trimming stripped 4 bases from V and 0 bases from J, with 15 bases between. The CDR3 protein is CASSNRGLSANTGELFF. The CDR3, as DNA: TGTGCCAGTAGTAATCGGGGCCTATCCGCGAACACCGGGGAGCTGTTTTTT. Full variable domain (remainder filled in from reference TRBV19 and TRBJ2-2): DGGITQSPKYLFRKEGQNVTLSCEQNLNHDAMYWYRQDPGQGLRLIYYSQIVNDFQKGDIAEGYSVSREKKESFPLTVTSAQKNPTAFYLCASSNRGLSANTGELFFGEGSRLTVL.

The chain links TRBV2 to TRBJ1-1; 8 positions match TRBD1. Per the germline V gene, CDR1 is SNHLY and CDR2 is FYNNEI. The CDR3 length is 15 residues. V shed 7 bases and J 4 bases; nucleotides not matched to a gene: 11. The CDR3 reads CASTRQGASVTEAFF. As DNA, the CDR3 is TGTGCCAGCACCCGGCAGGGGGCTTCGGTCACTGAAGCTTTCTTT.

CDR3: CASSTVGGAHQPQHF. CDR3 DNA sequence: TGTGCCAGCAGCACGGTGGGGGGCGCACATCAGCCCCAGCATTTT. The chain links TRBV5-8 to TRBJ1-5, with D perhaps matching TRBD1 (6 bases). V gave up 4 bases and J gave up 5 bases, with 16 bases separating them. This CDR3 has 15 residues. CDR1 is SGHTS and CDR2 is YDEGEE in the germline V gene.

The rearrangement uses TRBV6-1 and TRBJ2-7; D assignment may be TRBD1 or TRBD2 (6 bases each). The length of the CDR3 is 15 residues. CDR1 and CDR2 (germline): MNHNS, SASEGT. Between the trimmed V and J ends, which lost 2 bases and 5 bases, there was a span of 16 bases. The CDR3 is CASSERGRGGNEQYF. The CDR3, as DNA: TGTGCCAGCAGTGAACGGGGCAGGGGAGGAAACGAGCAGTACTTC.

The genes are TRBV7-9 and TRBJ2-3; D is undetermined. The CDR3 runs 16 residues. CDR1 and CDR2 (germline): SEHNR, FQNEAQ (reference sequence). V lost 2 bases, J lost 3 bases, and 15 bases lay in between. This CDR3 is CASSLPRSEITDTQYF. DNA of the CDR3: TGTGCCAGCAGCTTACCCCGTTCTGAGATAACAGATACGCAGTATTTT.

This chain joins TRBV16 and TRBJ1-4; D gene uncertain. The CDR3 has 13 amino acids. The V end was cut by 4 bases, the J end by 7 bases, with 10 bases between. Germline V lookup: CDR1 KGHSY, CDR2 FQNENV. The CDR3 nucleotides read TGTGCCAGCAGCCCGATAACTGGTGAAAAACTGTTTTTT. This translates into CASSPITGEKLFF.

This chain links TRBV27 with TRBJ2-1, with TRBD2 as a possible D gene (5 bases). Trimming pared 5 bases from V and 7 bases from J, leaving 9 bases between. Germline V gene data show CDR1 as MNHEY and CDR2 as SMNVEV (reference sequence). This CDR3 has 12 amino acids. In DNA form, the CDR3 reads TGTGCCAGCAGTGCCGGGGTAAATGAGCAGTTCTTC. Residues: CASSAGVNEQFF.

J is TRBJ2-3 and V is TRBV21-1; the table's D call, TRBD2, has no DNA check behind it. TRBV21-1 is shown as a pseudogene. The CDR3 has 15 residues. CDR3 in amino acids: CASSIPRSSTDTQYF. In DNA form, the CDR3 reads TGTGCCAGCAGCATCCCACGGTCTAGCACAGATACGCAGTATTTT.

CDR3 DNA sequence: TGTGCCAGCAGGTCCAGGGGGAGCTCTGGAAACACCATATATTTT. It translates to CASRSRGSSGNTIYF. V is TRBV7-9 and J is TRBJ1-3; 7 positions agree with TRBD1. Germline values: CDR1 SEHNR, CDR2 FQNEAQ (reference sequence). V was clipped by 6 bases and J by 0 bases; unmatched bases: 5. CDR3 size: 15 residues.

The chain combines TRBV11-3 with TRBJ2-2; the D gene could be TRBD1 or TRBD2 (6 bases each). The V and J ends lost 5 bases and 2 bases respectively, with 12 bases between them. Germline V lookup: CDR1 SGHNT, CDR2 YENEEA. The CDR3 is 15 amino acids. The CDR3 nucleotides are TGTGCCAGCAGCGCGGGGACATACAACACCGGGGAGCTGTTTTTT. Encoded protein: CASSAGTYNTGELFF.

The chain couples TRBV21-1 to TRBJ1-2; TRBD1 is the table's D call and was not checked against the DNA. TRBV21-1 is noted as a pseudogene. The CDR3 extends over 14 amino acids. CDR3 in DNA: TGTGCCAGCAGCAAATGTCGCCAGGGGACCGGCTACACCTTC. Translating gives CASSKCRQGTGYTF.